The 22 T cell receptor beta chains below were found in one sample sequenced in a study of blood T cell repertoires in COVID-19. Clones were sequenced by immunoSEQ multiplex PCR, and TCRdb holds only the in-frame ones, with some missing. The top ten hold 1.1% of the sample, which has around 150,000 clones, roughly 84% seen once. Input material: peripheral blood. The receptor set was obtained from a man aged 35 to 55 with acute or convalescent COVID-19.

The chain uses TRBV15 and TRBJ2-7, with D possibly matching TRBD2 (6 bases). Germline CDR1 and CDR2: LNHNV and YYDKDF (reference sequence). The V gene lost 9 bases and the J gene lost 2 bases, with 14 bases spanning the gap. The CDR3 spans 13 residues. CDR3 nucleotide sequence: TGTGCCACGTCGACTAGTCCTACCTACGAGCAGTACTTC. Translating gives CATSTSPTYEQYF.

The chain employs TRBV3-1 (or the pseudogene TRBV3-2) and TRBJ1-5; 9 bases align to TRBD1. V was clipped by 7 bases and J by 11 bases; unmatched bases: 24. Germline loops: CDR1 LGHDT, CDR2 YNNKEL (reference sequence). The CDR3 totals 18 residues. In DNA form, the CDR3 reads TGTGCCAGCATCTTCAAGTCAGGACAGGGGTATTTCACGGTGTCCCAGCATTTT. Protein sequence: CASIFKSGQGYFTVSQHF.

The rearrangement links TRBV21-1 to TRBJ2-3; whether TRBD2, the table's D call, matches the DNA was not checked. TRBV21-1 corresponds to a pseudogene. The CDR3 contains 14 residues. The CDR3 nucleotides are TGTGCCAGCTGCGGGGGGCCCGGCACAGATACGCAGTATTTT. Protein sequence: CASCGGPGTDTQYF.

The V call is TRBV18, the J call TRBJ1-4; D is undetermined. This CDR3 has 14 residues. CDR1 is KGHSH, CDR2 LQKENI, per germline. Trimming left V 3 bases short and J 0 bases short, with 5 bases between. CDR3 region: CASSPAATNEKLFF. The CDR3 DNA reads as TGTGCCAGCTCACCGGCAGCAACTAATGAAAAACTGTTTTTT.

V and J are TRBV5-1 and TRBJ1-6; maybe TRBD1 (5 bases). The germline V and J ends were trimmed by 4 bases and 9 bases, with 14 bases remaining between them. The CDR3 is 14 residues long. Germline V lookup: CDR1 SGHRS, CDR2 YFSETQ. CDR3 in DNA: TGCGCCAGCAGCACCAGGGTTGACGCTTCACCCCTCCACTTT. It yields the protein CASSTRVDASPLHF.

The sample holds a few counts of this clone. CDR3 bases: TGCGCCAGCAGATTCACAGGGATGAGCACTGAAGCTTTCTTT. Protein product: CASRFTGMSTEAFF. The chain employs TRBV4-1 and TRBJ1-1; D may be TRBD1 (6 bases). The length of the CDR3 is 14 residues. V was shortened by 6 bases and J by 4 bases, with 15 bases between the two germline ends. CDR1 and CDR2 (germline): MGHRA, YSYEKL.

The genes are TRBV4-1 and TRBJ1-2; D perhaps matches TRBD1 (5 bases). This CDR3 has 15 residues. Per germline, CDR1 MGHRA and CDR2 YSYEKL. V was cut by 0 bases and J by 7 bases, with 15 bases left in between. The CDR3 spells CASSQDLRGGSGYTF. The CDR3 coding sequence is TGCGCCAGCAGCCAAGATTTAAGGGGCGGTTCTGGCTACACCTTC.

This chain links TRBV24-1 with TRBJ1-2; 7 bases match TRBD1. The CDR3 loop spans 16 amino acids. Losses at the gene ends were 2 bases for V and 3 bases for J; bases not matched to a gene: 8. CDR1 and CDR2 (germline): KGHDR, SFDVKD. The CDR3 bases are TGTGCCACCAGTGATTCCTCAGACAGGGCCTACTATGGCTACACCTTC. It yields the protein CATSDSSDRAYYGYTF.

The chain joins TRBV21-1 to TRBJ2-2; the D call TRBD2 from the table was never checked on the DNA. TRBV21-1 constitutes a pseudogene. The CDR3 is made up of 18 amino acids. CDR3: CASSKCSSGVPNTGELFF. The DNA for the CDR3 is TGTGCCAGCAGCAAATGTTCTAGCGGGGTACCGAACACCGGGGAGCTGTTTTTT.

This chain joins TRBV28 and TRBJ2-7; weak D call: TRBD1 (5 bases). The CDR3 spans 14 residues. The germline CDR1 and CDR2 sequences are MDHEN and SYDVKM. The ends were cut back, 2 bases at V and 3 bases at J, with 11 bases in the middle. This chain's CDR3 is CASSLGRTLYEQYF. CDR3 bases: TGTGCCAGCAGTTTAGGAAGGACACTCTACGAGCAGTACTTC.

V usage is TRBV7-6 and J usage is TRBJ2-3; 15 positions agree with TRBD2. CDR1 and CDR2 from the germline V gene are SGHVS and FNYEAQ. This CDR3 is 18 amino acids long. Unmatched junction bases numbered 8, after V lost 4 bases and J lost 3 bases. CDR3 amino acids: CASSSSWTSGGGTDTQYF. CDR3 DNA sequence: TGTGCCAGCAGCTCTTCATGGACTAGCGGGGGGGGAACAGATACGCAGTATTTT.

This clone was detected only once. The chain links TRBV2 to TRBJ1-2; D perhaps matches TRBD1 (6 bases). Germline V gene lookup returns CDR1 SNHLY and CDR2 FYNNEI. This CDR3 is built from 14 residues. The V end lost 1 base, the J end lost 5 bases, and 11 bases lay between the germline ends. Here the CDR3 DNA reads TGTGCCAGCAGTGAAGAGGGGGTGGGATATGGCTACACCTTC. Translated, it gives CASSEEGVGYGYTF.

V and J are TRBV3-1 (or the pseudogene TRBV3-2) and TRBJ1-2; D not resolved. V shed 1 base and J shed 7 bases, with 10 bases lying between them. CDR1 LGHDT and CDR2 YNNKEL come from the germline V gene (reference sequence). The CDR3 is 13 residues long. The CDR3 region has the DNA TGTGCCAGCAGCCAAGGGCGACTCGGTGGCTACACCTTC. As protein: CASSQGRLGGYTF.

CDR3 sequence (DNA): TGTGCCAGCAGTTTGGGCGCAGGGCCCTACGAGCAGTACTTC. This sequence encodes CASSLGAGPYEQYF. The V and J genes are TRBV27 and TRBJ2-7, with a possible D match to TRBD1 (5 bases). CDR1 is MNHEY and CDR2 is SMNVEV in the germline V gene (reference sequence). CDR3 size: 14 residues. V shed 3 bases and J shed 2 bases, with 11 bases lying between them.

In its sample, this clone was seen a few times. Distinct nucleotide sequences in the sample also encode this CDR3. The chain has TRBV3-1 (or the pseudogene TRBV3-2) and TRBJ1-2, with 7 bases identical to TRBD1. V gave up 3 bases and J gave up 4 bases; unmatched junction bases: 8. The CDR3 is 15 amino acids. In germline, CDR1 is LGHDT, CDR2 YNNKEL (reference sequence). The CDR3 region is CASSHRDRSLYGYTF. CDR3 DNA sequence: TGTGCCAGCAGCCACCGGGACAGAAGCCTCTATGGCTACACCTTC.

V usage is TRBV7-6 and J usage is TRBJ1-1; D might be TRBD1 (6 bases). The CDR3 is made up of 15 amino acids. With 5 bases removed from V and 0 bases from J, the gap between germline ends came to 13 bases. Per germline, CDR1 SGHVS and CDR2 FNYEAQ. CDR3 sequence reads: CASSLRTDVNTEAFF. CDR3 sequence (DNA): TGTGCCAGCAGCCTCAGGACAGACGTGAACACTGAAGCTTTCTTT.

The chain couples TRBV5-6 to TRBJ2-7; a weak D match, TRBD1 (6 bases). V was pared by 0 bases and J by 2 bases, with 9 bases between. The CDR3 sequence is 14 residues long. The V gene's germline CDR1 is SGHDT and CDR2 YYEEEE. The DNA of the CDR3 is TGTGCCAGCAGCTTGGGCCAGGGGCCCTACGAGCAGTACTTC. Translating gives CASSLGQGPYEQYF.

The CDR3 DNA reads as TGCGCCAGCAGCCCCATGGCCAGCGGCCAAGAGACCCAGTACTTC. Translating it yields CASSPMASGQETQYF. The V gene is TRBV5-1, the J gene TRBJ2-5, with D possibly being TRBD2 (5 bases). Germline V lookup: CDR1 SGHRS, CDR2 YFSETQ. Trimming shortened V by 4 bases and J by 1 base, and 14 bases separated the two germline ends. This CDR3 is 15 amino acids long. The full variable domain, rest sourced from reference TRBV5-1 and TRBJ2-5, is KAGVTQTPRYLIKTRGQQVTLSCSPISGHRSVSWYQQTPGQGLQFLFEYFSETQRNKGNFPGRFSGRQFSNSRSEMNVSTLELGDSALYLCASSPMASGQETQYFGPGTRLLVL.

This chain uses TRBV10-3 with TRBJ2-5; D is unresolved. The CDR3 sequence is 15 residues long. CDR1 is ENHRY, CDR2 SYGVKD, per germline. V was shortened by 10 bases and J by 3 bases, with 21 bases between the two germline ends. CDR3 DNA: TGTGCCACCCGAACCGACCGACTGCTAAAAGAGACCCAGTACTTC. As protein: CATRTDRLLKETQYF.

The chain uses TRBV9 and TRBJ1-1, with D possibly matching TRBD1 (6 bases). V lost 0 bases and J lost 12, with 15 bases in between. The CDR3 runs 13 residues. Germline V lookup: CDR1 SGDLS, CDR2 YYNGEE. The CDR3 is CASSVEMGTRTFF. The CDR3, as DNA: TGTGCCAGCAGCGTAGAGATGGGGACAAGGACTTTCTTT.

The CDR3 protein is CASSSSARYQPQHF. The CDR3 nucleotides read TGTGCCAGCAGTTCTTCAGCGAGATATCAGCCCCAGCATTTT. This sequence joins TRBV6-2 or TRBV6-3 and TRBJ1-5; D is uncertain. V was shortened by 4 bases and J by 5 bases, with 12 bases between the two germline ends. The CDR3 totals 14 residues. Germline CDR1 MNHEY, CDR2 SVGEGT.

V and J are TRBV30 and TRBJ2-7; D remains unclear. The CDR3 consists of 12 residues. Between the trimmed V and J ends, which lost 2 bases and 4 bases, there was a span of 9 bases. Germline CDR1 is GTSNPN and CDR2 is SVGIG (reference sequence). The CDR3 loop reads CAWSFSSYEQYF. The CDR3 DNA follows: TGTGCCTGGAGTTTTAGCTCATACGAGCAGTACTTC.